Listed here are 22 T cell receptor beta chains from one sample, sequenced in a study of blood T cell repertoires in COVID-19 (dated by TCRdb to the early 2020s). The library came from the immunoSEQ multiplex PCR assay. In its TCRdb copy, this immuneACCESS table keeps in-frame sequences only and misses some clones. Where compared with another copy, unresolved V genes explain less than half of these, and the others have no known cause. Present in this sample are approximately 270,000 clones, around 89% of which were seen just once. The ten most abundant clones make up roughly 0.8% of the sample. Sequenced input: peripheral blood. The receptors were gathered from a man in his thirties or forties with acute or convalescent COVID-19.

V is TRBV10-2 and J is TRBJ1-5, with D perhaps TRBD1 (6 bases). Trimming cost V 5 bases and J 4 bases, with 9 bases left between them. This CDR3 contains 13 residues. Germline values: CDR1 WSHSY, CDR2 SAAADI. CDR3 sequence reads: CASSTQGNQPQHF. Written as DNA, the CDR3 is TGCGCCAGCAGTACACAGGGAAATCAGCCCCAGCATTTT.

The chain recombines TRBV28 with TRBJ1-2, with D possibly TRBD1 on 5 matching bases. Germline lookup yields CDR1 MDHEN and CDR2 SYDVKM. The CDR3 runs to 12 residues. V lost 7 bases and J lost 2, with 8 bases in between. The CDR3 DNA reads TGTGCCAGCACGCGGGGGAACTATGGCTACACCTTC. This codes for CASTRGNYGYTF.

The chain is built from TRBV6-5 and TRBJ1-1; perhaps TRBD1 as D (6 bases). V shed 2 bases and J shed 5 bases, with 15 bases lying between them. In germline, CDR1 is MNHEY, CDR2 SVGAGI. This CDR3 spans 15 amino acids. The CDR3 is CASSYIFRGETEAFF. In nucleotides, the CDR3 is TGTGCCAGCAGTTACATTTTCAGGGGTGAAACTGAAGCTTTCTTT.

The CDR3: CAWSPDRANYGYTF. The CDR3 region has the DNA TGTGCCTGGTCCCCGGACAGGGCTAACTATGGCTACACCTTC. The gene calls are TRBV30 and TRBJ1-2; 8 bases are shared with TRBD1. This CDR3 has 14 amino acids. CDR1 and CDR2 from the germline V gene are GTSNPN and SVGIG (reference sequence). V lost 5 bases to trimming and J lost 0 bases; unmatched junction nucleotides: 5. The variable domain in full, with the rest retrieved from reference TRBV30 and TRBJ1-2, is SQTIHQWPATLVQPVGSPLSLECTVEGTSNPNLYWYRQAAGRGLQLLFYSVGIGQISSEVPQNLSASRPQDRQFILSSKKLLLSDSGFYLCAWSPDRANYGYTFGSGTRLTVV.

The chain carries TRBV19 and TRBJ1-5; 8 bases agree with TRBD1. The CDR3 totals 14 residues. The V gene end was trimmed by 6 bases and the J gene end by 6 bases; junction bases not matched to a gene: 7. Germline CDR1 is LNHDA and CDR2 is SQIVND (reference sequence). CDR3 coding DNA: TGTGCCAGTAGGCCAACAGGGGGTGGTCAGCCCCAGCATTTT. Amino acids: CASRPTGGGQPQHF.

The rearrangement joins TRBV5-6 to TRBJ2-7; no reliable D call. Germline V CDR1 and CDR2: SGHDT, YYEEEE. There are 14 residues in the CDR3. Trimming cost V 4 bases and J 3 bases, with 14 bases left between them. The CDR3 DNA reads TGTGCCAGCAGCCCGGTGCGGTTCCTCTACGAGCAGTACTTC. Its protein is CASSPVRFLYEQYF.

V is TRBV15 and J is TRBJ1-2; 8 nucleotides align to TRBD1. The CDR3 is 14 residues long. Per the germline V gene, CDR1 is LNHNV and CDR2 is YYDKDF (reference sequence). V trimming: 1 base; J trimming: 4 bases; junction bases outside the gene matches: 2. DNA of the CDR3: TGTGCCACCAGCAGAGGTGGGACAGGCTATGGCTACACCTTC. Its protein product is CATSRGGTGYGYTF.

This chain connects TRBV19 to TRBJ2-2; 7 nucleotides agree with TRBD1. Germline CDR1 and CDR2: LNHDA and SQIVND (reference sequence). After removal of 6 bases from V and 6 bases from J, the junction contained 13 bases not matched to a gene. The CDR3 spans 16 residues. CDR3 residues: CASRSRDSLLSGELFF. The CDR3 nucleotides are TGTGCCAGTAGAAGCCGGGACAGTCTGTTGTCCGGGGAGCTGTTTTTT.

V and J are TRBV18 and TRBJ1-1; 11 nucleotides match TRBD1. J was trimmed by 5 bases and V by 7 bases; bases with no gene match: 6. This CDR3 is built from 14 residues. Germline V gene data show CDR1 as KGHSH and CDR2 as LQKENI. CDR3 amino acids: CASFRDRGWTEAFF. The CDR3 DNA follows: TGTGCCAGCTTCCGGGACAGGGGGTGGACTGAAGCTTTCTTT.

The gene calls are TRBV5-4 and TRBJ2-1, with a possible D match to TRBD1 (7 bases). Trimming took off 4 bases at V and 3 bases at J, with 14 bases between the two ends. Germline V lookup: CDR1 SGHNT, CDR2 YYREEE (reference sequence). CDR3 length: 15 amino acids. CDR3 sequence: CASSPQGGDYNEQFF. The CDR3, as DNA: TGTGCCAGCAGCCCTCAGGGGGGCGACTACAATGAGCAGTTCTTC.

J is TRBJ1-5 and V is TRBV5-1; weak D call: TRBD1 (5 bases). Germline values: CDR1 SGHRS, CDR2 YFSETQ. Trimming removed 2 bases from V and 0 bases from J, with 12 bases in between. The CDR3 is 16 amino acids. The CDR3 sequence is CASSFGGTDSNQPQHF. The CDR3 DNA reads TGCGCCAGCAGCTTCGGGGGAACGGATAGCAATCAGCCCCAGCATTTT.

The rearrangement links TRBV9 to TRBJ2-2; possibly TRBD2 for D (5 bases). The V gene's germline CDR1 is SGDLS and CDR2 YYNGEE. The CDR3 is made up of 14 amino acids. The germline V and J ends were trimmed by 4 bases and 7 bases, with 14 bases remaining between them. CDR3 nucleotide sequence: TGTGCCAGCAGCTCGGGATCTTCATTCGGGGAGCTGTTTTTT. Translated, it gives CASSSGSSFGELFF.

This clone was counted once. The V and J genes are TRBV5-1 and TRBJ2-3; 13 bases are shared with TRBD2. Germline lookup yields CDR1 SGHRS and CDR2 YFSETQ. V trimming: 4 bases; J trimming: 1 base; junction bases outside the gene matches: 12. The length of the CDR3 is 19 residues. CDR3 DNA: TGCGCCAGCAGCCAAAGACTAGCGGGGGGTCTCCGCCGCACAGATACGCAGTATTTT. It yields the protein CASSQRLAGGLRRTDTQYF. Full variable domain (remainder filled in from reference TRBV5-1 and TRBJ2-3): KAGVTQTPRYLIKTRGQQVTLSCSPISGHRSVSWYQQTPGQGLQFLFEYFSETQRNKGNFPGRFSGRQFSNSRSEMNVSTLELGDSALYLCASSQRLAGGLRRTDTQYFGPGTRLTVL.

V gene TRBV7-2 combines with J gene TRBJ1-2; 10 nucleotides match TRBD1. Unmatched junction bases numbered 6, after V lost 4 bases and J lost 7 bases. From germline, CDR1 is SGHTA and CDR2 FQGNSA. The CDR3 extends over 14 amino acids. CDR3 region: CASSSFGQGVGYTF. The CDR3 coding sequence is TGTGCCAGCAGCTCATTTGGACAGGGGGTTGGCTACACCTTC.

The CDR3 nucleotides read TGTGCCAGTAGTATGTGGGCCAGCCCGAACACTGAAGCTTTCTTT. It translates to CASSMWASPNTEAFF. This chain links TRBV19 with TRBJ1-1; no firm D call. V was trimmed by 3 bases and J by 1 base, leaving 12 bases between them. Germline lookup yields CDR1 LNHDA and CDR2 SQIVND (reference sequence). This CDR3 comprises 15 residues. Full variable domain (rest looked up from reference TRBV19 and TRBJ1-1): DGGITQSPKYLFRKEGQNVTLSCEQNLNHDAMYWYRQDPGQGLRLIYYSQIVNDFQKGDIAEGYSVSREKKESFPLTVTSAQKNPTAFYLCASSMWASPNTEAFFGQGTRLTVV.

Comment on this clone: The same CDR3 can be traced to other DNA sequences in this sample. The chain employs TRBV28 and TRBJ1-1; 7 bases are a match to TRBD1. Germline CDR1 reads MDHEN; CDR2 reads SYDVKM. V dropped 2 bases and J dropped 8; count of bases not matched to a gene: 2. This CDR3 is built from 12 residues. CDR3 bases: TGTGCCAGCAGTTTACTACAGGGGGAAGCTTTCTTT. This translates into CASSLLQGEAFF.

The V and J genes are TRBV2 and TRBJ2-2; D may be TRBD1 (5 bases). The CDR3 is 14 residues long. Germline CDR1 is SNHLY and CDR2 is FYNNEI. V was trimmed by 3 bases and J by 4 bases, leaving 9 bases between them. The CDR3 sequence is CASSENRPTGELFF. The CDR3 DNA reads as TGTGCCAGCAGTGAGAACAGGCCCACCGGGGAGCTGTTTTTT.

V is TRBV5-5 and J is TRBJ1-2; TRBD1 might be the D (5 bases). This CDR3 region has 15 residues. Trimming pared 2 bases from V and 2 bases from J, leaving 13 bases between. Germline values: CDR1 SGHKS, CDR2 YYEKEE (reference sequence). CDR3 DNA sequence: TGTGCCAGCAGCTTAAACCCCAGGGAAAACTATGGCTACACCTTC. Its translation is CASSLNPRENYGYTF.

The genes are TRBV28 and TRBJ2-3; 8 nucleotides align to TRBD2. This CDR3 has 15 residues. Unmatched junction bases numbered 10, after V lost 8 bases and J lost 3 bases. Germline values: CDR1 MDHEN, CDR2 SYDVKM. CDR3 protein: CASEPGGSGTDTQYF. In DNA, the CDR3 is TGTGCCAGCGAGCCGGGGGGGTCTGGTACAGATACGCAGTATTTT.

This clone showed up just once. The chain carries TRBV4-1 and TRBJ2-4; 9 nucleotides line up with TRBD2. CDR3 size: 20 residues. V shed 1 base, J shed 2 bases, and the junction held 15 bases outside the gene matches. CDR1 and CDR2 from the germline V gene are MGHRA and YSYEKL. The CDR3 loop is CASSQGGWREGPLTKNIQYF. CDR3 coding DNA: TGCGCCAGCAGCCAAGGGGGGTGGCGGGAGGGCCCTTTAACCAAAAACATTCAGTACTTC.

V usage is TRBV30 and J usage is TRBJ2-2; 8 positions agree with TRBD2. Germline loops: CDR1 GTSNPN, CDR2 SVGIG (reference sequence). This CDR3 is built from 19 residues. V dropped 0 bases and J dropped 4; count of bases not matched to a gene: 16. CDR3 in amino acids: CAWSVRGRGGDRFTGELFF. The CDR3 DNA follows: TGTGCCTGGAGTGTACGGGGACGGGGGGGAGATCGTTTCACCGGGGAGCTGTTTTTT.

The J gene is TRBJ2-5, the V gene TRBV19, with unresolved D. V was pared by 1 base and J by 10 bases, with 13 bases between. This CDR3 is 13 amino acids long. Germline loops: CDR1 LNHDA, CDR2 SQIVND (reference sequence). The CDR3 DNA is TGTGCCAGTAGTATAGCGGTCAAGAGAAGCCAGTACTTC. Translation gives CASSIAVKRSQYF.